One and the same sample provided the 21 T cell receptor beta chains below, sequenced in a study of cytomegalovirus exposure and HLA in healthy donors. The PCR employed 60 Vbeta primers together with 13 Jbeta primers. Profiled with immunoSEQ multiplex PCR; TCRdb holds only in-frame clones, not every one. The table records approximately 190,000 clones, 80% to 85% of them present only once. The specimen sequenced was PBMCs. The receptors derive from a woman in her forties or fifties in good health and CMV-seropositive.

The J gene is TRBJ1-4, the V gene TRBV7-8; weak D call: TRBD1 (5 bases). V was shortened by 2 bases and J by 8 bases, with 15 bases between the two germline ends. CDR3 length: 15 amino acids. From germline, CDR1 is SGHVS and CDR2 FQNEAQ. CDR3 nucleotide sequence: TGTGCCAGCAGCTTATTGTCGGGGGTCGGGGAAAAACTGTTTTTT. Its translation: CASSLLSGVGEKLFF.

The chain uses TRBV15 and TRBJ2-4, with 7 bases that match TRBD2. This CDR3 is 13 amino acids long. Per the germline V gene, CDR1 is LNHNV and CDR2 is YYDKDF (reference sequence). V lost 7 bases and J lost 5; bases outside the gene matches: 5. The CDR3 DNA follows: TGTGCCACCAACAAGGGGAGGGAAAACATTCAGTACTTC. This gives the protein CATNKGRENIQYF.

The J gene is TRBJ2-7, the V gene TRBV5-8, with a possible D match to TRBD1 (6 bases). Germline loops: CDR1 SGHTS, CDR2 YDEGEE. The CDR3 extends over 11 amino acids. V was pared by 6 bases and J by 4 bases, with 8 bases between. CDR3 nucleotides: TGTGCCAGCACCCAGGGGTACGAGCAGTACTTC. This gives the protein CASTQGYEQYF.

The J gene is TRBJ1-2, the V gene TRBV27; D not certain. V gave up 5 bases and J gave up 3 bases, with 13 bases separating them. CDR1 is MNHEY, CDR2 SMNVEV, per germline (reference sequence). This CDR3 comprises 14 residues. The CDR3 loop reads CASSPSPGYYGYTF. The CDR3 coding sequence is TGTGCCAGCAGTCCAAGCCCGGGGTACTATGGCTACACCTTC.

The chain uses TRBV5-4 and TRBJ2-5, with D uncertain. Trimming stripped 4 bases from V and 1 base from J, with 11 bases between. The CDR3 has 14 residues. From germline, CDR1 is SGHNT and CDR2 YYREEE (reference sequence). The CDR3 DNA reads TGTGCCAGCAGCGTGACTGCAACCCAAGAGACCCAGTACTTC. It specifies CASSVTATQETQYF.

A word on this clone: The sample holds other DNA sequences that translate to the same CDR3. CDR3 DNA sequence: TGTGCCAGCTCACCGGGGGAGGATCAGCCCCAGCATTTT. This encodes CASSPGEDQPQHF. The chain is built from TRBV18 and TRBJ1-5; perhaps TRBD1 as D (5 bases). The germline CDR1 and CDR2 sequences are KGHSH and LQKENI. V was shortened by 3 bases and J by 5 bases, with 8 bases between the two germline ends. CDR3 length: 13 residues.

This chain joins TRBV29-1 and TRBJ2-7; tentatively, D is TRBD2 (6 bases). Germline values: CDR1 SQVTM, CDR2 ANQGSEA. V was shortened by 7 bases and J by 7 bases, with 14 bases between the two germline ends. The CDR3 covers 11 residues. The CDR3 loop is CSGGTQREQYF. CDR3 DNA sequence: TGCAGCGGCGGGACTCAAAGGGAGCAGTACTTC.

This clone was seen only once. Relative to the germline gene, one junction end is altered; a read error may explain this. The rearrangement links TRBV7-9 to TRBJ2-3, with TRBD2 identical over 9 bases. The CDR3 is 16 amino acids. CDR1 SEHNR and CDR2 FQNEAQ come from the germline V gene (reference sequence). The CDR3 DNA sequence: TGTTCCAGCAGCCCCCGGGGGACTAGCCAAACAGATACGCAGTATTTT. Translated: CSSSPRGTSQTDTQYF.

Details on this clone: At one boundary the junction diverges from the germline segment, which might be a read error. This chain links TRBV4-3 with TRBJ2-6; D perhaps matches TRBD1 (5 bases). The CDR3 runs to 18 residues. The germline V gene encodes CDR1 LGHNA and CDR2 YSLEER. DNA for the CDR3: TGCGCCAGCAGCCCCAGCAGGTTGCCAAATACTGGGGCCAACGGCCTGACTTTC. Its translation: CASSPSRLPNTGANGLTF.

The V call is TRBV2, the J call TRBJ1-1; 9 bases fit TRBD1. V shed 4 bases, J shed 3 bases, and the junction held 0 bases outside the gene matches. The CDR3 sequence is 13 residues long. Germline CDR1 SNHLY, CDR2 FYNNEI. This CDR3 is CASSGTGDTEAFF. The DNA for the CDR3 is TGTGCCAGCAGTGGGACAGGGGACACTGAAGCTTTCTTT.

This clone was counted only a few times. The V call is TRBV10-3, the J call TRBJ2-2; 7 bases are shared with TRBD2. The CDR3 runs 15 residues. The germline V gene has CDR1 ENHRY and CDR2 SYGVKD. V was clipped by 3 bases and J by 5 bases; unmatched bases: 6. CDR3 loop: CAISDSGPGTGELFF. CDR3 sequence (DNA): TGTGCCATCAGTGATAGCGGGCCCGGGACCGGGGAGCTGTTTTTT.

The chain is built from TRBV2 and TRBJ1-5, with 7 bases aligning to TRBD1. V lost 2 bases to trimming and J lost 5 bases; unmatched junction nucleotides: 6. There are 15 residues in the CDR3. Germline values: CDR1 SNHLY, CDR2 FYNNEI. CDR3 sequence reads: CASSERGDRYQPQHF. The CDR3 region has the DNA TGTGCCAGCAGTGAAAGGGGGGACAGATATCAGCCCCAGCATTTT.

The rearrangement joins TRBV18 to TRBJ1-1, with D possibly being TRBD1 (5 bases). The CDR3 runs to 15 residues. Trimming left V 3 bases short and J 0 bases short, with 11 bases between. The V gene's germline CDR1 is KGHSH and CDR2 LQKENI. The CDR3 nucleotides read TGTGCCAGCTCACCCATGACAGCAATGAACACTGAAGCTTTCTTT. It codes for CASSPMTAMNTEAFF.

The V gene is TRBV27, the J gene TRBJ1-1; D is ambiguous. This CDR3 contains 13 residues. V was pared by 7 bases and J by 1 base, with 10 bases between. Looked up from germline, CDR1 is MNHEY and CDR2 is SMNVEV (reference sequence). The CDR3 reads CASNPPGNTEAFF. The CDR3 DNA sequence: TGTGCCAGCAACCCCCCGGGGAACACTGAAGCTTTCTTT.

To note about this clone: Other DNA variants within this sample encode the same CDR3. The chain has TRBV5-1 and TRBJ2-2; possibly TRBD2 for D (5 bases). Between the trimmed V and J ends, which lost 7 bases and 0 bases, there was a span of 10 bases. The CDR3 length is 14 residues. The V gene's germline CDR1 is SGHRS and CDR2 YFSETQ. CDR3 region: CASRGLANTGELFF. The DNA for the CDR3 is TGCGCCAGCCGCGGGCTCGCGAACACCGGGGAGCTGTTTTTT.

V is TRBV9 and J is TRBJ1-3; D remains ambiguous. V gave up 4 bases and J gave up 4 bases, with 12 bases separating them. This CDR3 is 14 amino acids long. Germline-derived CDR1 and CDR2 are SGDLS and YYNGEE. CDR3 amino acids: CASSRATGGNTIYF. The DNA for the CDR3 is TGTGCCAGCAGCCGAGCGACCGGGGGAAACACCATATATTTT.

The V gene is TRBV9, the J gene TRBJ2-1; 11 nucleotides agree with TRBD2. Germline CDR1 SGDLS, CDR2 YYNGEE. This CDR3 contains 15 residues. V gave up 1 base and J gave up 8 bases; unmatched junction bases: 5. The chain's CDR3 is CASSVISGRVDEQFF. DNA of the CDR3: TGTGCCAGCAGCGTAATTAGCGGGAGGGTAGATGAGCAGTTCTTC.

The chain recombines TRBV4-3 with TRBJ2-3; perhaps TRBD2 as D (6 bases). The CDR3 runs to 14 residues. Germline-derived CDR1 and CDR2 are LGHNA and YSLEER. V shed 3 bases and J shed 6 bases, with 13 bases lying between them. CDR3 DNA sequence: TGCGCCAGCAGCCAGCGGGGCGTCACGGATACGCAGTATTTT. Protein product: CASSQRGVTDTQYF.

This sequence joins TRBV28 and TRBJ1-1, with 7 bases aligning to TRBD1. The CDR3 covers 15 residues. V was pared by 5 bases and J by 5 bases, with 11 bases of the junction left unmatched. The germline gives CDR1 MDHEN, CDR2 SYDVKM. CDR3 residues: CASSKGDSRLTEAFF. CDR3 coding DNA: TGTGCCAGCAGTAAAGGGGACAGCCGGTTAACTGAAGCTTTCTTT.

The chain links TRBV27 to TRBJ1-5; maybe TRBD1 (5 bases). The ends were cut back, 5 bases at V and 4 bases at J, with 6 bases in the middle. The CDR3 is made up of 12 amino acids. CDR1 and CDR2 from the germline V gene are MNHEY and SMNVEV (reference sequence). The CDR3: CASSRGNQPQHF. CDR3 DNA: TGTGCCAGCAGTAGGGGAAATCAGCCCCAGCATTTT.

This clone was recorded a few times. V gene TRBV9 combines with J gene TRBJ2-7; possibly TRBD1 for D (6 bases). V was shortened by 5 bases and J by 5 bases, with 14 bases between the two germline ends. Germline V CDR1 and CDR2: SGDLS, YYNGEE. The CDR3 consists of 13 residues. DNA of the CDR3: TGTGCCAGCAGTAAACAGGGTTTCGACGAGCAGTACTTC. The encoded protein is CASSKQGFDEQYF.